The T cell receptor (beta chain) described here comes from a study of T cells in Graves' hyperthyroidism and ophthalmopathy. Study-level findings and limits: Blood also held most thyroid clonotypes expanded beyond 0.001. Patients with ophthalmopathy were separated from those with stable hyperthyroidism by a 13 V-J model.

Amplified regions were TCR beta CDR3 sequences from RNA transcripts. Using the HTBI primer set, a first-round RT-PCR was run on the TCR CDR3. Using its own MiXCR run on the multiplex PCR reads, TCRdb lists one record per CDR3 protein. The sample lists around 690,000 distinct CDR3 sequences; around 20% were seen once. The CDR3 totals 14 residues. Germline V CDR1 and CDR2: SGHRS, YFSETQ. V shed 4 bases, J shed 6 bases, and the junction held 6 bases outside the gene matches. On this clonotype: Its specificity is unknown.

Sequencing input: blood. The TCR sequence derives from a man under 40 with Graves' ophthalmopathy. This chain connects TRBV5-1 to TRBJ1-2; 10 nucleotides match TRBD1. The CDR3, as DNA: TGCGCCAGCAGCATGGAAGGACAGGGGGATGGCTACACCTTC. Residues: CASSMEGQGDGYTF.